Below, 11 T cell receptor beta chains from the same sample are listed, as sequenced in a study of T cell repertoires in cytomegalovirus infection (dated by TCRdb to the late 2010s). The listed sequencing device is Illumina HiSeq 1500. Starting from the raw public reads, TCRdb applied fastp trimming at Q25, assembled clones with MiXCR and retained in-frame beta chains. Each entry is one CDR3 protein sequence, shown with its most common DNA and genes. This sample holds roughly 500,000 distinct CDR3 sequences; roughly 10% were observed only once. The ten largest account for roughly 10% of the sample. Material: PBMCs. These receptors all stem from a human donor in good health (CMV status not recorded). Some clones in this sample may be carry-over from other donors' samples.

This clonotype turned up a few times. The V gene is TRBV11-3, the J gene TRBJ2-2; D call uncertain. Germline V CDR1 and CDR2: SGHNT, YENEEA. This CDR3 has 12 residues. V dropped 5 bases and J dropped 6 bases, with 7 bases sitting between them. The CDR3: CASSARSGELFF. CDR3 DNA sequence: TGTGCCAGCAGCGCAAGGTCCGGGGAGCTGTTTTTT.

This clonotype was counted ten times or more. The chain uses TRBV12-5 and TRBJ2-5; TRBD1 matches at 7 bases. This CDR3 spans 14 amino acids. Germline assignment: CDR1 LGHNT and CDR2 FRNRAP. The ends lost 6 bases at V and 5 bases at J; junction bases unmatched: 9. CDR3 coding DNA: TGTGCTAGTGGCTCGGGACAGATCCCTGAGACCCAGTACTTC. Its translation: CASGSGQIPETQYF.

This clonotype came up a few times. V is TRBV3-1 and J is TRBJ1-5, with D perhaps matching TRBD1 (6 bases). CDR1 and CDR2 (germline): LGHDT, YNNKEL (reference sequence). The CDR3 length is 17 residues. V lost 4 bases to trimming and J lost 0 bases, with 16 bases between them. CDR3 in DNA: TGTGCCAGCAGCCCGACAGGTCCCCTATATAGCAATCAGCCCCAGCATTTT. It codes for CASSPTGPLYSNQPQHF.

This clonotype has ten or more counts. This chain uses TRBV19 with TRBJ1-1, with D perhaps TRBD1 (6 bases). Germline CDR1 is LNHDA and CDR2 is SQIVND (reference sequence). CDR3 size: 14 residues. V was trimmed by 3 bases and J by 2 bases, leaving 10 bases between them. The DNA for the CDR3 is TGTGCCAGTAGTATTACAGGGCGAAACACTGAAGCTTTCTTT. Residues: CASSITGRNTEAFF.

Comments on this clonotype: With a much larger clone just one base away, this may be a read error. The chain recombines TRBV3-1 with TRBJ1-6; D ambiguous. The germline gives CDR1 LGHDT, CDR2 YNNKEL (reference sequence). This CDR3 has 13 amino acids. Here the CDR3 reads CASSQDRLPPFHF. CDR3 nucleotides: TGTGCCAGCAGCCAAGATCGTCTACCACCCTTCCACTTT. Full variable domain (remainder filled in from reference TRBV3-1 and TRBJ1-6): DTAVSQTPKYLVTQMGNDKSIKCEQNLGHDTMYWYKQDSKKFLKIMFSYNNKELIINETVPNRFSPKSPDKAHLNLHINSLELGDSAVYFCASSQDRLPPFHFGNGTRLTVT.

As for this clonotype: A much larger clonotype is one base distant, so this may be a read error. The rearrangement joins TRBV6-6 to TRBJ1-1; D is unclear. The V end was cut by 0 bases, the J end by 4 bases, with 6 bases between. Germline loops: CDR1 MNHNY, CDR2 SVGAGI (reference sequence). This CDR3 contains 13 residues. This CDR3 is CASSYSKSTEAFF. Written as DNA, the CDR3 is TGTGCCAGCAGTTACTCGAAAAGCACTGAAGCTTTCTTT.

The chain is built from TRBV4-2 and TRBJ2-2; 7 bases align to TRBD2. The CDR3 sequence is 17 residues long. Germline assignment: CDR1 LGHNA and CDR2 YNFKEQ. Germline trimming cut 1 base from V and 1 base from J; bases unmatched to any gene: 6. In DNA, the CDR3 is TGTGCCAGCAGCCAAGGGGGGGGGGGGGTGAACACCGGGGAGCTGTTTTTT. The encoded protein is CASSQGGGGVNTGELFF.

This clonotype was recorded at least ten times. The chain links TRBV7-3 to TRBJ2-7, with D tentatively TRBD1 (6 bases). CDR1 and CDR2 from the germline V gene are SGHTA and FQGTGA. V lost 2 bases and J 6 bases, leaving 14 bases between the germline ends. The CDR3 loop spans 14 amino acids. CDR3 residues: CASSLQGSTTEQYF. The CDR3 DNA reads as TGTGCCAGCAGCTTACAGGGGTCTACCACCGAGCAGTACTTC.

V and J are TRBV6-2 or TRBV6-3 and TRBJ2-1, with 13 nucleotides matching TRBD2. Germline CDR1 reads MNHEY; CDR2 reads SVGEGT. Losses at the gene ends were 6 bases for V and 1 base for J; bases not matched to a gene: 15. This CDR3 is 20 amino acids long. The CDR3 coding sequence is TGTGCCAGCAGCCCCCGACTAGCGGGGGGTGGGGGGGGGTCCTACAATGAGCAGTTCTTC. It is translated as CASSPRLAGGGGGSYNEQFF.

In DNA, the CDR3 is TGCGCCAGCAGCTTGGACAGCCTACAACCTTACGAGCAGTACTTC. Translated, it gives CASSLDSLQPYEQYF. V gene TRBV5-1 combines with J gene TRBJ2-7; no clear D. V lost 0 bases and J lost 4, with 14 bases in between. The V gene's germline CDR1 is SGHRS and CDR2 YFSETQ. CDR3 size: 15 residues.

This clonotype was observed a few times. The chain combines TRBV12-3 or TRBV12-4 with TRBJ1-1, with D possibly matching TRBD1 (6 bases). There are 15 residues in the CDR3. V dropped 6 bases and J dropped 7 bases, with 21 bases sitting between them. The CDR3 loop is CASSPFRTGQGEAFF. DNA for the CDR3: TGTGCCAGCAGCCCATTCCGTACAGGGCAGGGTGAAGCTTTCTTT.